The rows below give T cell receptor beta chains drawn from one sample of a study of identical twins. TCRdb ran MiXCR on the 5' RACE reads and lists one entry per CDR3 protein. Of roughly 720,000 distinct CDR3 sequences listed, 18% are singletons. The same sample was also studied in work on T cells expressing NK-cell markers.

Sequencing was carried out using PBMCs. Receptor source: a young woman in good health. CDR3s include the opening cysteine and the closing phenylalanine or tryptophan. A D gene is named only where the DNA matches it firmly. Size values are once, few and many counts, or a class for expanded clones, and some rows have none.

TRBV29-1	TRBJ1-2	TRBD1	.	TGCAGCGCCCTGGGACAGGGGAGTGACTATGGCTACACCTTC	CSALGQGSDYGYTF
TRBV12-3/TRBV12-4	TRBJ1-1	.	.	TGTGCCAGCACCCCGAACCAGGTCGCTGGCACTGAAGCTTTCTTT	CASTPNQVAGTEAFF
TRBV28	TRBJ2-7	TRBD2	few	TGTGCCAGCAGTTTCCTACCCGGGAGGGCAACCTACGAGCAGTACTTC	CASSFLPGRATYEQYF
TRBV10-3	TRBJ2-7	TRBD2	.	TGTGCCATCAGTGAGTCGACTAGCGGGGGAGGCGAGCAGTACTTC	CAISESTSGGGEQYF
TRBV20-1	TRBJ1-1	.	.	TGCAGTGCTAGACCAGGGTCTGAAGCTTTCTTT	CSARPGSEAFF
TRBV6-4	TRBJ2-1	.	.	TGTGCCAGCCAAGCAAGGGGGGGGCCCCTAAGAGGCTACAATGAGCAGTTCTTC	CASQARGGPLRGYNEQFF
TRBV29-1	TRBJ2-6	TRBD2	few	TGCAGCGTTGAGGGAGGGAATGGGGCCAACGTCCTGACTTTC	CSVEGGNGANVLTF
TRBV4-3	TRBJ2-2	TRBD1	few	TGCGCCAGCAGCCAAGAGGACAGGGGGCGCCGGTCCGGGGAGCTGTTTTTT	CASSQEDRGRRSGELFF
TRBV4-3	TRBJ2-2	TRBD2	.	TGCGCCAGCAGCCACGGCTTCGGGACGGGAGGGGTCCACGGGGAGCTGTTTTTT	CASSHGFGTGGVHGELFF
TRBV10-3	TRBJ2-2	TRBD2	few	TGTGCCATCAGTGAGCCCGGACTAGCCTCCGAAGGGGAGCTGTTTTTT	CAISEPGLASEGELFF
TRBV6-1	TRBJ2-5	.	.	TGTGCCAGCAGTGGAACAGGCCACTCCATAGAGACCCAGTACTTC	CASSGTGHSIETQYF
TRBV11-1	TRBJ2-7	.	few	TGTGCCAGCAGCTCCAAAGGACAGCAATGGGGATCGTTCTACGAGCAGTACTTC	CASSSKGQQWGSFYEQYF
TRBV6-1	TRBJ2-6	.	.	TGTGCCAGCAAGGTCTTCTCTAGCTCTGGGGCCAACGTCCTGACTTTC	CASKVFSSSGANVLTF
TRBV12-3/TRBV12-4	TRBJ2-7	TRBD2	.	TGTGCCAGCAGTTTAGACCTACTAGCGGGGGGACCCTACGAGCAGTACTTC	CASSLDLLAGGPYEQYF
TRBV6-5	TRBJ2-6	.	.	TGTGCCAGCGGTTATCGTTCTGGGGCCAACGTCCTGACTTTC	CASGYRSGANVLTF
TRBV20-1	TRBJ2-7	TRBD2	.	TGCAGTGCTAGGGCGACTAGCGGGGGTACCCGGTGGGAGCAGTACTTC	CSARATSGGTRWEQYF
TRBV27	TRBJ2-3	.	.	TGTGCCAGCAGTTTCCGACTAGTACGAGGCACAGATACGCAGTATTTT	CASSFRLVRGTDTQYF
TRBV7-9	TRBJ2-1	TRBD2	few	TGTGCCAGCATAGGACTAGCGGGAGTCACTGAGCAGTTCTTC	CASIGLAGVTEQFF
TRBV9	TRBJ2-3	.	.	TGTGCCAGCAGCGTAGCTGGGAGCAGGAGAACAGATACGCAGTATTTT	CASSVAGSRRTDTQYF
TRBV6-5	TRBJ2-7	.	few	TGTGCCAGCAGTTACTCCGTTGGAGACCCCCTTGGGGAGCAGTACTTC	CASSYSVGDPLGEQYF
TRBV12-3/TRBV12-4	TRBJ2-4	.	few	TGTGCCAGCAGTTTAGCGGGCATTCAGTACTTC	CASSLAGIQYF
TRBV7-2	TRBJ2-7	.	.	TGTGCCAGCAGCTTAGAAGTTGGCTACGAGCAGTACTTC	CASSLEVGYEQYF
TRBV6-5	TRBJ1-1	TRBD1	.	TGTGCCAGCAGTTATCGCGGGACAGGGGTGACTGAAGCTTTCTTT	CASSYRGTGVTEAFF
TRBV20-1	TRBJ2-5	.	.	TGCAGTGCTAGAAAGGGGCTACTACAAGAGACCCAGTACTTC	CSARKGLLQETQYF
TRBV4-3	TRBJ2-1	TRBD2	.	TGCGCCAGCAGCCTCCGGTTGGGGGCGGCGGGAGGGGACTACAATGAGCAGTTCTTC	CASSLRLGAAGGDYNEQFF
TRBV5-4	TRBJ2-7	.	.	TGTGCCAGCAGTAATAAGAGGGATTACGAGCAGTACTTC	CASSNKRDYEQYF
TRBV7-6	TRBJ1-1	.	few	TGTGCCAGCAGCTTAGCTTTAGCGACCGTTAACACTGAAGCTTTCTTT	CASSLALATVNTEAFF
TRBV29-1	TRBJ2-5	.	few	TGCAGCGCTGTTATACAGCAAGAGACCCAGTACTTC	CSAVIQQETQYF
TRBV11-2	TRBJ2-5	.	.	TGTGCCAGCAGCCAAATTTGGTACCAAGAGACCCAGTACTTC	CASSQIWYQETQYF
TRBV5-1	TRBJ2-5	TRBD2	.	TGCGCCAGCAGCACCATACTAGCGACTCAAGAGACCCAGTACTTC	CASSTILATQETQYF
TRBV4-3	TRBJ2-1	TRBD1	few	TGCGCCAGCAGCCAAGATCAGGTCTGGCCAGGGGGCCGTAATGAGCAGTTCTTC	CASSQDQVWPGGRNEQFF
TRBV7-2	TRBJ2-3	TRBD2	few	TGTGCCAGCAGGACAGCGGGGGGCACAGATACGCAGTATTTT	CASRTAGGTDTQYF
TRBV5-1	TRBJ1-6	.	.	TGCGCCAGCAGCTCGGTCGGGGGCAAGGATTCACCCCTCCACTTT	CASSSVGGKDSPLHF
TRBV7-3	TRBJ2-3	.	.	TGTGCCAGCAGTCCCTCAACGCCCCCCGATACGCAGTATTTT	CASSPSTPPDTQYF
TRBV7-9	TRBJ2-5	TRBD2	.	TGTGCCAGCAGCTGGGGGGGAATTGGGACGGAGACCCAGTACTTC	CASSWGGIGTETQYF
TRBV4-2	TRBJ1-1	.	few	TGTGCCAGCAGCCAAGAGTTCACTGAAGCTTTCTTT	CASSQEFTEAFF
TRBV20-1	TRBJ1-1	TRBD1	.	TGCAGTGCTAGAGTCGGGACAGGGAGCGCTGAAGCTTTCTTT	CSARVGTGSAEAFF
TRBV12-3/TRBV12-4	TRBJ1-1	.	.	TGTGCCAGCACAGACTTCGGGGTATTTCACGAAGCTTTCTTT	CASTDFGVFHEAFF
TRBV13	TRBJ2-3	.	.	TGTGCCAGCAGCACGGAAGGACAACTTCCCACAGATACGCAGTATTTT	CASSTEGQLPTDTQYF
TRBV6-5	TRBJ2-4	.	few	TGTGCCAGCAGGACAGCGAAAAACATTCAGTACTTC	CASRTAKNIQYF
TRBV5-1	TRBJ1-1	.	many	TGCGCCAGCAGCTCCGACGGCATGAACACTGAAGCTTTCTTT	CASSSDGMNTEAFF
TRBV12-3/TRBV12-4	TRBJ1-2	TRBD1	.	TGTGCCAGCAGTCCGTACGACAGGGGCGGCTATGGCTACACCTTC	CASSPYDRGGYGYTF
TRBV6-5	TRBJ1-1	.	few	TGTGCCAGCACCCAGGCAGGGTTTACTTTCTTT	CASTQAGFTFF
TRBV5-6	TRBJ2-7	TRBD1	.	TGTGCCAGCAGCGAGCCCGGGACAGGGGACGCCTACGAGCAGTACTTC	CASSEPGTGDAYEQYF
TRBV2	TRBJ2-5	TRBD2	.	TGTGCCAGCAGTGAAGCGCGGCTAGCGGAACAAGAGACCCAGTACTTC	CASSEARLAEQETQYF
TRBV11-1	TRBJ2-5	TRBD2	few	TGTGCCAGCAGCTTACGCTGGACGGGGGGGGCCTATCAAGAGACCCAGTACTTC	CASSLRWTGGAYQETQYF
TRBV5-1	TRBJ2-3	.	few	TGCGCCAGCAGAGGCAGGGGAAAAATGGCTAGCACAGATACGCAGTATTTT	CASRGRGKMASTDTQYF
TRBV20-1	TRBJ2-3	.	few	TGCAGTGCACGACTAGACATTGTCTTTGGCACAGATACGCAGTATTTT	CSARLDIVFGTDTQYF
TRBV15	TRBJ1-1	.	few	TGTGCCACCAGCAGAGATCAAGGTGTGAACACTGAAGCTTTCTTT	CATSRDQGVNTEAFF
TRBV10-3	TRBJ2-2	.	once	TGTGCCATCAGTGAGTCGGGGCTAGTGACCGGGGAGCTGTTTTTT	CAISESGLVTGELFF
TRBV20-1	TRBJ1-5	.	many	TGCAGTGCTAGAGATATTTCAGGGAGTGGCAATCAGCCCCAGCATTTT	CSARDISGSGNQPQHF
TRBV12-3/TRBV12-4	TRBJ2-2	.	few	TGTGCCAGCACCCCTCGGGGCGGGGAGCTGTTTTTT	CASTPRGGELFF
TRBV7-2	TRBJ1-1	.	.	TGTGCCAGCAGTGTCCCAGGGCGGACTGAAGCTTTCTTT	CASSVPGRTEAFF
TRBV6-1	TRBJ1-2	.	few	TGTGCCAGCAGAATCCTTAAATTAACCGGGACCAACTATGGCTACACCTTC	CASRILKLTGTNYGYTF
TRBV7-2	TRBJ2-3	TRBD2	.	TGTGCCAGCAGCCGATCCCCTAGCGGGGGGAATACGCAGTATTTT	CASSRSPSGGNTQYF
TRBV29-1	TRBJ2-7	.	few	TGCAGCGTTGTAGACAACTCCTACGAGCAGTACTTC	CSVVDNSYEQYF
TRBV9	TRBJ1-2	.	.	TGTGCCAGCAGCGTTACAAGGAACGATAACTATGGCTACACCTTC	CASSVTRNDNYGYTF
TRBV6-5	TRBJ1-1	.	.	TGTGCCAGCAGTTTCACCGGGACATTTGAAGCTTTCTTT	CASSFTGTFEAFF
TRBV5-5	TRBJ2-1	TRBD2	few	TGTGCCAGCAGCTTTTCCGCGGGAGTGAATGAGCAGTTCTTC	CASSFSAGVNEQFF